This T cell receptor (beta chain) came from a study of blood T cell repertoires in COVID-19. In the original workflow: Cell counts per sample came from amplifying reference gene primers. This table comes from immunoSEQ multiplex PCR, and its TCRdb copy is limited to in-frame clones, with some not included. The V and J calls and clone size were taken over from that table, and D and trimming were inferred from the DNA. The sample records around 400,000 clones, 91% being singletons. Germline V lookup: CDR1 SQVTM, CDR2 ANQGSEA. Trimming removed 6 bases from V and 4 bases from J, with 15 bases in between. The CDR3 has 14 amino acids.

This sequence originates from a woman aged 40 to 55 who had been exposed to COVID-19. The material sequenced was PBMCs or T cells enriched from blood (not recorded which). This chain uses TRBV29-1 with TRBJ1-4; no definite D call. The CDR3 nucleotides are TGCAGCGTCCGGCGGGCCGGGAATAATGAAAAACTGTTTTTT. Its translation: CSVRRAGNNEKLFF. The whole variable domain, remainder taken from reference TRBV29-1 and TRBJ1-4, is SAVISQKPSRDICQRGTSLTIQCQVDSQVTMMFWYRQQPGQSLTLIATANQGSEATYESGFVIDKFPISRPNLTFSTLTVSNMSPEDSSIYLCSVRRAGNNEKLFFGSGTQLSVL.